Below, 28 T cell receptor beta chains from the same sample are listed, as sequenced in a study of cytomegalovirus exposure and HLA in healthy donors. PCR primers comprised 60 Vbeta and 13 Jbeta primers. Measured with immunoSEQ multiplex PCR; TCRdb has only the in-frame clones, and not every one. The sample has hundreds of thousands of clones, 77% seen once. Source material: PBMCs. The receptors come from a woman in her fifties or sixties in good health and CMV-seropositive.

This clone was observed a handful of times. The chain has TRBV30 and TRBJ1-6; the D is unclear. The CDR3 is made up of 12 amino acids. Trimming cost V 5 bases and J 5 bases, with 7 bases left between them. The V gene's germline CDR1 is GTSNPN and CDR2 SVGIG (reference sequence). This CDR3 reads CAWQINNSPLHF. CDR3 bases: TGTGCCTGGCAGATCAATAATTCACCCCTCCACTTT.

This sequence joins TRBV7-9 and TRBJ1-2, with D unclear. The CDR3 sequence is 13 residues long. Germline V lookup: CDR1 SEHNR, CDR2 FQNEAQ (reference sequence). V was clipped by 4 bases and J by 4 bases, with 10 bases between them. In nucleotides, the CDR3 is TGTGCCAGCAGCTCACGACTGACCTATGGCTACACCTTC. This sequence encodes CASSSRLTYGYTF.

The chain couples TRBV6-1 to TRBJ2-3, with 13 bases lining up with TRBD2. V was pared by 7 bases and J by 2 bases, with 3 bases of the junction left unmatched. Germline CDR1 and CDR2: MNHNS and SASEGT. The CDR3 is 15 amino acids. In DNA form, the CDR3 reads TGTGCCAGCATAACTAGCGGGAGGGCCACAGATACGCAGTATTTT. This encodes CASITSGRATDTQYF.

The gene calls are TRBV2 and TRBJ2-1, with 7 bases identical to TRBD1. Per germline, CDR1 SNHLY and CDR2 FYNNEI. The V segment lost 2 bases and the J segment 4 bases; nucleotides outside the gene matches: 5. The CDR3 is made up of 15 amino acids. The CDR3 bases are TGTGCCAGCAGTGAAAGGGGGACAGAATACAATGAGCAGTTCTTC. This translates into CASSERGTEYNEQFF.

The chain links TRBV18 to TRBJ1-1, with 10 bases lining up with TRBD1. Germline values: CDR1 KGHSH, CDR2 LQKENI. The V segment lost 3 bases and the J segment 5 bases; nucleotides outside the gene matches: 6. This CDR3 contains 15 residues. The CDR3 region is CASSPGTGEVTEAFF. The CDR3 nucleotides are TGTGCCAGCTCACCGGGGACAGGGGAGGTAACTGAAGCTTTCTTT.

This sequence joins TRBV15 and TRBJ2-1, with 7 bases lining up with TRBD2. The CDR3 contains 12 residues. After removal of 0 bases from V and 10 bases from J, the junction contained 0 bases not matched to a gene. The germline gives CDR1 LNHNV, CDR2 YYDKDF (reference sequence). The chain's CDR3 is CATSREGGEQFF. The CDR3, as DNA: TGTGCCACCAGCAGAGAGGGGGGGGAGCAGTTCTTC.

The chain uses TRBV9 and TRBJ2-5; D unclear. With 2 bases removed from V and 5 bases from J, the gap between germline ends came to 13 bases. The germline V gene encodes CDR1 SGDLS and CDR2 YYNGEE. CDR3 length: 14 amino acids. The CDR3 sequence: CASSVFSQKETQYF. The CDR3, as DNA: TGTGCCAGCAGCGTGTTCTCCCAGAAGGAGACCCAGTACTTC.

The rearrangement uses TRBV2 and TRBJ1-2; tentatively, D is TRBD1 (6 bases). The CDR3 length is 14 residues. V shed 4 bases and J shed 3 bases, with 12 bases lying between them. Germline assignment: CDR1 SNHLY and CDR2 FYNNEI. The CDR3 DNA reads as TGTGCCAGCAGTGTAACCAGGGGAGACTATGGCTACACCTTC. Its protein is CASSVTRGDYGYTF.

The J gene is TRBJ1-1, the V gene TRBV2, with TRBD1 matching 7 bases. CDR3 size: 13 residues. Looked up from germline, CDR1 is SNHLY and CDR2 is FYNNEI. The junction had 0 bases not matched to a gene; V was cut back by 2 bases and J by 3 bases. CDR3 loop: CASSEQGDTEAFF. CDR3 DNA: TGTGCCAGCAGTGAACAGGGGGACACTGAAGCTTTCTTT. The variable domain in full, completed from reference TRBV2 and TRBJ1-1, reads EPEVTQTPSHQVTQMGQEVILRCVPISNHLYFYWYRQILGQKVEFLVSFYNNEISEKSEIFDDQFSVERPDGSNFTLKIRSTKLEDSAMYFCASSEQGDTEAFFGQGTRLTVV.

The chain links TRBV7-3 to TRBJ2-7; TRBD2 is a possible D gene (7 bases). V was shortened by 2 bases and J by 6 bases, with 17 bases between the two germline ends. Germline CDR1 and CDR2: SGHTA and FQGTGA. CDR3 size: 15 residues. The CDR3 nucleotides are TGTGCCAGCAGCTTAGTGGGGGGGCGTCGGGCCGAGCAGTACTTC. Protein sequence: CASSLVGGRRAEQYF. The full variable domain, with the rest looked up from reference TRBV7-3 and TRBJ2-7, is GAGVSQTPSNKVTEKGKYVELRCDPISGHTALYWYRQSLGQGPEFLIYFQGTGAADDSGLPNDRFFAVRPEGSVSTLKIQRTERGDSAVYLCASSLVGGRRAEQYFGPGTRLTVT.

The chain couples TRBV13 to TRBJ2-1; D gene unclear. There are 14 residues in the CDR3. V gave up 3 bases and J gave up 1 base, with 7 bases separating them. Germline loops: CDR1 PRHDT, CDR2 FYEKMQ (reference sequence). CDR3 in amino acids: CASSLRLSYNEQFF. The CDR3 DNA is TGTGCCAGCAGCTTGCGGCTTTCCTACAATGAGCAGTTCTTC.

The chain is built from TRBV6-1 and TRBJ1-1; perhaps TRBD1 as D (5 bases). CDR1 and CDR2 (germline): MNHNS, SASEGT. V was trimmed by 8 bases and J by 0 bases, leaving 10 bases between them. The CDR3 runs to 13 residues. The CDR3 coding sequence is TGTGCCAGCGATCAGGGATTGAACACTGAAGCTTTCTTT. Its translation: CASDQGLNTEAFF.

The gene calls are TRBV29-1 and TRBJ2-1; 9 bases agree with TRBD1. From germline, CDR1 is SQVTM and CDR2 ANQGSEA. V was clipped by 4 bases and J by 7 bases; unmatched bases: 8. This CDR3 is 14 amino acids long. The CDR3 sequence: CSVVPGQGINEQFF. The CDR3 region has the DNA TGCAGCGTTGTACCGGGACAGGGTATAAATGAGCAGTTCTTC.

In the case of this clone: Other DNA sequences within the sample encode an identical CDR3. The CDR3 sequence: CASSLGQGNEKLFF. The CDR3 DNA reads as TGTGCCAGCAGTCTAGGACAGGGTAATGAAAAACTGTTTTTT. The chain couples TRBV5-4 to TRBJ1-4, with 8 bases identical to TRBD1. J lost 4 bases, V lost 5 bases, and 4 bases had no gene match. CDR1 SGHNT and CDR2 YYREEE come from the germline V gene (reference sequence). The CDR3 has 14 amino acids.

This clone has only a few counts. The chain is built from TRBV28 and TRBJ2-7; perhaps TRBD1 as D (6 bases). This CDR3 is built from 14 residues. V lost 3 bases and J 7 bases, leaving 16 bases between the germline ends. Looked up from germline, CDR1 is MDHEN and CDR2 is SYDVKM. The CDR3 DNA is TGTGCCAGCAGTTTCGTCGCAGGGGTAGGGGAGCAGTACTTC. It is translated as CASSFVAGVGEQYF.

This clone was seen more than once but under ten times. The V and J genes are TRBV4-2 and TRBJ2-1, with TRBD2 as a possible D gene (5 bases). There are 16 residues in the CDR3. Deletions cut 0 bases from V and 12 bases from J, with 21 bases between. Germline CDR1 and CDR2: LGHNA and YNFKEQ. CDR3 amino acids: CASSQESVAPLFMQFF. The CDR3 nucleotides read TGTGCCAGCAGCCAAGAGTCGGTAGCGCCTTTGTTTATGCAGTTCTTC.

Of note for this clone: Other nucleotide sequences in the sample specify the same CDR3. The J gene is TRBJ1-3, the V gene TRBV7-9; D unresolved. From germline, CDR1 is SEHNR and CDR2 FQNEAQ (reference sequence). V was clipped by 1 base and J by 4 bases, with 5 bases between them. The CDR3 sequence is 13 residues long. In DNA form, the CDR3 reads TGTGCCAGCAGCTTAGTTGCGGGAAACACCATATATTTT. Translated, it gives CASSLVAGNTIYF. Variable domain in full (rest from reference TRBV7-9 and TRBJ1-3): DTGVSQNPRHKITKRGQNVTFRCDPISEHNRLYWYRQTLGQGPEFLTYFQNEAQLEKSRLLSDRFSAERPKGSFSTLEIQRTEQGDSAMYLCASSLVAGNTIYFGEGSWLTVV.

This CDR3 is CASSFSGGASYNEQFF. The CDR3 DNA follows: TGTGCCAGCAGCTTTAGCGGGGGGGCGTCCTACAATGAGCAGTTCTTC. The chain uses TRBV7-3 and TRBJ2-1; 11 positions agree with TRBD2. Germline V CDR1 and CDR2: SGHTA, FQGTGA. This CDR3 comprises 16 residues. Trimming removed 3 bases from V and 1 base from J; junction bases left unmatched: 2.

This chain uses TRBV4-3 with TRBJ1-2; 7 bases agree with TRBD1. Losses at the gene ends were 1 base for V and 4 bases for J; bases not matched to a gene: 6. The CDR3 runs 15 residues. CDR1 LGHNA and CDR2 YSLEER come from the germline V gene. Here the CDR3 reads CASSQGPGQSYGYTF. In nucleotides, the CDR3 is TGCGCCAGCAGCCAAGGACCGGGACAGAGCTATGGCTACACCTTC.

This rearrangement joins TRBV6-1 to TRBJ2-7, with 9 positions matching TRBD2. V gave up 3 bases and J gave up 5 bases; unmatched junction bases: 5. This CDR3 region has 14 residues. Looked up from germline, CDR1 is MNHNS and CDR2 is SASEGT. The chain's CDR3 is CASSDSGRGDEQYF. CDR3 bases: TGTGCCAGCAGTGATAGCGGGAGAGGCGACGAGCAGTACTTC.

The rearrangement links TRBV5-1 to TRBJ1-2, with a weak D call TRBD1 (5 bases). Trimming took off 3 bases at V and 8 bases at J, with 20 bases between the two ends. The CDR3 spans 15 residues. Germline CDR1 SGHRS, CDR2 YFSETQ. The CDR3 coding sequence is TGCGCCAGCAGCTCGTTGGCGGGACTAACTATGGGCTACACCTTC. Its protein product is CASSSLAGLTMGYTF. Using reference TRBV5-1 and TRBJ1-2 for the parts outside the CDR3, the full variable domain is KAGVTQTPRYLIKTRGQQVTLSCSPISGHRSVSWYQQTPGQGLQFLFEYFSETQRNKGNFPGRFSGRQFSNSRSEMNVSTLELGDSALYLCASSSLAGLTMGYTFGSGTRLTVV.

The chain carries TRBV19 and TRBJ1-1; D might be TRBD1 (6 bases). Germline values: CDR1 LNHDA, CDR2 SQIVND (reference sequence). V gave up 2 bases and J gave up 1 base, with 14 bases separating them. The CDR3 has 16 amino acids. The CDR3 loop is CASSILGALGNTEAFF. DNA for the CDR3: TGTGCCAGTAGTATATTGGGGGCACTCGGGAACACTGAAGCTTTCTTT.

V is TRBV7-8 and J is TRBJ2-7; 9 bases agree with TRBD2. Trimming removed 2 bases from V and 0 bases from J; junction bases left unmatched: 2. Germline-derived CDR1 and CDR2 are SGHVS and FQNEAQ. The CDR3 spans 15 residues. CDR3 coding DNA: TGTGCCAGCAGCTTATTAGCGGGGGCCTCCTACGAGCAGTACTTC. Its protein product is CASSLLAGASYEQYF. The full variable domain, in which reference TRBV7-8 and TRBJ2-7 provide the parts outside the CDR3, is GAGVSQSPRYKVAKRGQDVALRCDPISGHVSLFWYQQALGQGPEFLTYFQNEAQLDKSGLPSDRFFAERPEGSVSTLKIQRTQQEDSAVYLCASSLLAGASYEQYFGPGTRLTVT.

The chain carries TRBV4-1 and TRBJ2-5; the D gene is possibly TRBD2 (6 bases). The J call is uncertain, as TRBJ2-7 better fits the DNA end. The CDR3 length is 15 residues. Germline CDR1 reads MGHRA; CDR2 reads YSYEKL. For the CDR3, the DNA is TGCGCCAGCAGCCAAGTTAGGGACTTATACTACGAGCAGTACTTC. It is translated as CASSQVRDLYYEQYF.

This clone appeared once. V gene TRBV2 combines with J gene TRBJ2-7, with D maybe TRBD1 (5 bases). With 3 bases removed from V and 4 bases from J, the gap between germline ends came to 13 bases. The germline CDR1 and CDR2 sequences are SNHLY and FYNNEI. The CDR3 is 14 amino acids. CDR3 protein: CASSEKGWVYEQYF. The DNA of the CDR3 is TGTGCCAGCAGTGAGAAGGGGTGGGTGTACGAGCAGTACTTC. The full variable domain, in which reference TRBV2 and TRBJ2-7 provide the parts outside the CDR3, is EPEVTQTPSHQVTQMGQEVILRCVPISNHLYFYWYRQILGQKVEFLVSFYNNEISEKSEIFDDQFSVERPDGSNFTLKIRSTKLEDSAMYFCASSEKGWVYEQYFGPGTRLTVT.

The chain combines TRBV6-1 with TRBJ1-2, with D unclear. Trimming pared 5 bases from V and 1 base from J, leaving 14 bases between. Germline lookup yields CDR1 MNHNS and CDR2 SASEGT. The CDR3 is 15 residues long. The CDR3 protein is CASSQRGAGNYGYTF. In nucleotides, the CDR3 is TGTGCCAGCAGTCAAAGAGGAGCGGGTAACTATGGCTACACCTTC.

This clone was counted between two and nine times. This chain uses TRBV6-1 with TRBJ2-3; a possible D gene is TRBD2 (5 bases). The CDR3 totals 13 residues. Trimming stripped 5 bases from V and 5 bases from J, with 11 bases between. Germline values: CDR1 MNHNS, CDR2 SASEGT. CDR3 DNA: TGTGCCAGCAGTCCAGCGGAAGGAGATACGCAGTATTTT. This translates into CASSPAEGDTQYF.

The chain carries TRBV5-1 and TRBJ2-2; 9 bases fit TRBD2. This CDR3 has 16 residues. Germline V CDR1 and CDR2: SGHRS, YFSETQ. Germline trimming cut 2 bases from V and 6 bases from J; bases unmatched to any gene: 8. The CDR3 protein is CASSLQGLAGPGELFF. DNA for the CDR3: TGCGCCAGCAGCTTACAAGGCCTAGCGGGGCCCGGGGAGCTGTTTTTT.